These 29 T cell receptor beta chains were sequenced from one sample in a study of blood T cell repertoires in COVID-19. Libraries were prepared by immunoSEQ multiplex PCR; TCRdb keeps only in-frame clonotypes and omits some of them. The sample carries about 95,000 clones, roughly 76% recorded once. Sequenced input: peripheral blood. These receptors were taken from an elderly man with COVID-19, enrolled during active disease.

The gene calls are TRBV5-1 and TRBJ1-2, with 8 bases identical to TRBD1. Looked up from germline, CDR1 is SGHRS and CDR2 is YFSETQ. With V trimmed by 0 bases and J by 6 bases, 4 bases remained unmatched. The CDR3 totals 14 residues. CDR3 DNA sequence: TGCGCCAGCAGCTTGGGACAGGGGTCACATGGCTACACCTTC. Translated: CASSLGQGSHGYTF.

This sequence joins TRBV11-3 and TRBJ1-6; D uncertain. CDR3 length equals 13 residues. Germline CDR1 and CDR2: SGHNT and YENEEA. Trimming stripped 2 bases from V and 7 bases from J, with 6 bases between. The CDR3 protein is CASSLTRNSPLHF. In nucleotides, the CDR3 is TGTGCCAGCAGCTTAACTCGGAATTCACCCCTCCACTTT. Filled out from reference TRBV11-3 and TRBJ1-6, the complete variable domain reads EAGVVQSPRYKIIEKKQPVAFWCNPISGHNTLYWYLQNLGQGPELLIRYENEEAVDDSQLPKDRFSAERLKGVDSTLKIQPAELGDSAVYLCASSLTRNSPLHFGNGTRLTVT.

V and J are TRBV7-2 and TRBJ1-2; a weak D match, TRBD1 (6 bases). Trimming removed 5 bases at V and 8 bases at J, with 18 bases between. There are 14 residues in the CDR3. Germline-derived CDR1 and CDR2 are SGHTA and FQGNSA. For the CDR3, the DNA is TGTGCCAGCAGCCTGAGCAGGGGTGGGAGCGGCTACACCTTC. It is translated as CASSLSRGGSGYTF.

The chain combines TRBV11-2 with TRBJ2-3; 12 positions agree with TRBD2. This CDR3 spans 17 amino acids. Germline trimming cut 5 bases from V and 2 bases from J; bases unmatched to any gene: 8. Germline V gene sequence: CDR1 SGHAT, CDR2 FQNNGV. This chain's CDR3 is CASSGLAGPPYTDTQYF. The CDR3 DNA reads as TGTGCCAGCAGCGGACTAGCGGGACCCCCATACACAGATACGCAGTATTTT.

This chain connects TRBV4-1 to TRBJ2-1, with TRBD2 matching 8 bases. Germline trimming cut 4 bases from V and 7 bases from J; bases unmatched to any gene: 6. Per the germline V gene, CDR1 is MGHRA and CDR2 is YSYEKL. The CDR3 length is 14 residues. The chain's CDR3 is CASSPYGTRNEQFF. The CDR3 bases are TGCGCCAGCAGCCCTTACGGGACTAGGAATGAGCAGTTCTTC.

The chain links TRBV18 to TRBJ2-7, with a tentative D call TRBD1 (6 bases). The CDR3 extends over 13 amino acids. CDR1 is KGHSH, CDR2 LQKENI, per germline. The V gene lost 5 bases and the J gene lost 4 bases, with 12 bases spanning the gap. DNA for the CDR3: TGTGCCAGCTCAGGACAAACAGGGTACGAGCAGTACTTC. Amino acids: CASSGQTGYEQYF. The complete variable domain, with remaining parts taken from reference TRBV18 and TRBJ2-7, reads NAGVMQNPRHLVRRRGQEARLRCSPMKGHSHVYWYRQLPEEGLKFMVYLQKENIIDESGMPKERFSAEFPKEGPSILRIQQVVRGDSAAYFCASSGQTGYEQYFGPGTRLTVT.

The chain joins TRBV7-8 to TRBJ1-5; D ambiguous. The length of the CDR3 is 15 residues. The V gene lost 1 base and the J gene lost 3 bases, with 10 bases spanning the gap. Germline-derived CDR1 and CDR2 are SGHVS and FQNEAQ. The CDR3 DNA reads TGTGCCAGCAGCTTAGAATTCGGGTACAATCAGCCCCAGCATTTT. Its protein product is CASSLEFGYNQPQHF.

This clone was observed once. This rearrangement joins TRBV3-1 (or the pseudogene TRBV3-2) to TRBJ1-5; D is uncertain. Deletions cut 0 bases from V and 6 bases from J, with 9 bases between. The germline gives CDR1 LGHDT, CDR2 YNNKEL (reference sequence). The CDR3 runs 14 residues. The CDR3: CASSQDLRVQPQHF. The CDR3 DNA sequence: TGTGCCAGCAGCCAAGACTTACGGGTTCAGCCCCAGCATTTT.

This CDR3 is CASSLEARDSRSSYNSPLHF. CDR3 DNA: TGTGCCAGCAGCTTGGAAGCCAGGGACAGTCGGAGCTCCTATAATTCACCCCTCCACTTT. The V gene is TRBV5-8, the J gene TRBJ1-6; 7 positions agree with TRBD1. This CDR3 region has 20 residues. CDR1 is SGHTS, CDR2 YDEGEE, per germline. V was pared by 0 bases and J by 0 bases, with 12 bases of the junction left unmatched.

This chain links TRBV27 with TRBJ1-2; tentative D call: TRBD1 (5 bases). The CDR3 is 17 residues long. CDR1 MNHEY and CDR2 SMNVEV come from the germline V gene (reference sequence). Trimming stripped 6 bases from V and 5 bases from J, with 25 bases between. CDR3 bases: TGTGCCAGCAGCATCAATGGAGACAGCGCAATAACTTATGGCTACACCTTC. Translation gives CASSINGDSAITYGYTF.

The chain employs TRBV19 and TRBJ1-1; 7 positions agree with TRBD1. The V and J ends lost 7 bases and 6 bases, in that order; junction bases with no gene match: 11. Germline-derived CDR1 and CDR2 are LNHDA and SQIVND (reference sequence). The CDR3 length is 14 residues. This CDR3 is CASTPNDRAAEAFF. Written as DNA, the CDR3 is TGTGCCAGTACCCCCAACGACAGGGCCGCTGAAGCTTTCTTT.

The J gene is TRBJ2-5, the V gene TRBV5-4; possible D gene TRBD1, 6 bases. The CDR3 length is 14 residues. The germline V gene encodes CDR1 SGHNT and CDR2 YYREEE (reference sequence). Trimming shortened V by 3 bases and J by 5 bases, and 14 bases separated the two germline ends. As DNA, the CDR3 is TGTGCCAGCAGCTCTGACCAGGGGCGGGAGACCCAGTACTTC. Amino acid sequence: CASSSDQGRETQYF.

The chain is built from TRBV2 and TRBJ2-1, with D possibly being TRBD1 (5 bases). The germline V gene encodes CDR1 SNHLY and CDR2 FYNNEI. The germline V and J ends were trimmed by 1 base and 7 bases, with 17 bases remaining between them. This CDR3 comprises 16 residues. The CDR3 nucleotides are TGTGCCAGCAGTGAAGGACTTGGGGCCCCAGAGAATGAGCAGTTCTTC. This gives the protein CASSEGLGAPENEQFF.

CDR3 protein: CASSVSSGGYNEQFF. In nucleotides, the CDR3 is TGTGCCAGCAGTGTTTCTAGCGGGGGTTACAATGAGCAGTTCTTC. The V and J genes are TRBV2 and TRBJ2-1; 10 bases fit TRBD2. Germline CDR1 is SNHLY and CDR2 is FYNNEI. The V and J ends lost 4 bases and 4 bases, in that order; junction bases with no gene match: 4. There are 15 residues in the CDR3.

This clone has just a few counts. The genes are TRBV7-9 and TRBJ2-7; 10 nucleotides line up with TRBD2. J lost 4 bases, V lost 5 bases, and 5 bases had no gene match. Germline V lookup: CDR1 SEHNR, CDR2 FQNEAQ (reference sequence). This CDR3 has 14 residues. As DNA, the CDR3 is TGTGCCAGCAGCCCACTAGCGGGAAGGTACGAGCAGTACTTC. Residues: CASSPLAGRYEQYF.

The J gene is TRBJ2-3, the V gene TRBV11-3; no definite D call. V shed 5 bases and J shed 0 bases, with 9 bases lying between them. The CDR3 length is 14 residues. CDR1 and CDR2 (germline): SGHNT, YENEEA. CDR3 loop: CASSRGDSTDTQYF. The DNA of the CDR3 is TGTGCCAGCAGCCGCGGTGATAGCACAGATACGCAGTATTTT.

The J gene is TRBJ2-7, the V gene TRBV7-3; tentatively, D is TRBD1 (6 bases). Trimming pared 2 bases from V and 11 bases from J, leaving 16 bases between. The germline CDR1 and CDR2 sequences are SGHTA and FQGTGA. This CDR3 has 13 residues. CDR3 region: CASSLGGRAEKYF. CDR3 coding DNA: TGTGCCAGCAGCTTAGGGGGCAGGGCGGAGAAGTACTTC. The full variable domain, with the rest looked up from reference TRBV7-3 and TRBJ2-7, is GAGVSQTPSNKVTEKGKYVELRCDPISGHTALYWYRQSLGQGPEFLIYFQGTGAADDSGLPNDRFFAVRPEGSVSTLKIQRTERGDSAVYLCASSLGGRAEKYFGPGTRLTVT.

This chain joins TRBV10-3 and TRBJ2-1; tentative D call: TRBD2 (5 bases). Per germline, CDR1 ENHRY and CDR2 SYGVKD. The ends were cut back, 3 bases at V and 7 bases at J, with 22 bases in the middle. This CDR3 has 17 residues. CDR3 bases: TGTGCCATCAGTGATTATTCCCGGGGATTGGTATGGAATGAGCAGTTCTTC. Its translation is CAISDYSRGLVWNEQFF.

The gene calls are TRBV16 and TRBJ2-7; D gene unclear. This CDR3 contains 16 residues. CDR1 and CDR2 (germline): KGHSY, FQNENV. V was shortened by 4 bases and J by 5 bases, with 21 bases between the two germline ends. CDR3 in DNA: TGTGCCAGCAGCCGACTCCGGAGCAATTTGAAAGACGAGCAGTACTTC. It encodes CASSRLRSNLKDEQYF.

The chain recombines TRBV18 with TRBJ2-3; the D gene is possibly TRBD2 (6 bases). CDR1 and CDR2 from the germline V gene are KGHSH and LQKENI. Trimming shortened V by 1 base and J by 3 bases, and 14 bases separated the two germline ends. The CDR3 contains 16 residues. CDR3 sequence reads: CASSPLSAGGTDTQYF. The CDR3 nucleotides are TGTGCCAGCTCACCACTGTCGGCAGGAGGGACAGATACGCAGTATTTT.

The genes are TRBV5-6 and TRBJ1-2, with TRBD1 matching over 8 bases. The V segment lost 2 bases and the J segment 4 bases; nucleotides outside the gene matches: 7. This CDR3 has 15 amino acids. Germline CDR1 SGHDT, CDR2 YYEEEE. The DNA for the CDR3 is TGTGCCAGCAGCTTCCGGACAGGGAGTGGCTATGGCTACACCTTC. Encoded protein: CASSFRTGSGYGYTF.

The rearrangement uses TRBV7-2 and TRBJ2-5, with 7 bases that match TRBD1. This CDR3 has 16 amino acids. V trimming: 2 bases; J trimming: 1 base; junction bases outside the gene matches: 7. Germline values: CDR1 SGHTA, CDR2 FQGNSA. In DNA, the CDR3 is TGTGCCAGCAGCTTATCCCCAGGGACAGTCCAAGAGACCCAGTACTTC. Its protein is CASSLSPGTVQETQYF.

The chain carries TRBV7-9 and TRBJ1-2; D uncertain. The germline V gene has CDR1 SEHNR and CDR2 FQNEAQ (reference sequence). This CDR3 is built from 15 residues. The V gene lost 3 bases and the J gene lost 0 bases, with 11 bases spanning the gap. The CDR3 bases are TGTGCCAGCAGCTTGTATGCAGGTACTAACTATGGCTACACCTTC. Protein: CASSLYAGTNYGYTF.

This clone turned up a few times. V gene TRBV5-1 combines with J gene TRBJ2-1; 7 nucleotides line up with TRBD2. V shed 6 bases and J 4 bases; nucleotides not matched to a gene: 10. CDR1 is SGHRS, CDR2 YFSETQ, per germline. The CDR3 has 15 residues. The CDR3 DNA is TGCGCCAGCATGGGGGAGGGCCTCTATTACAATGAGCAGTTCTTC. This encodes CASMGEGLYYNEQFF. The complete variable domain, with remaining parts taken from reference TRBV5-1 and TRBJ2-1, reads KAGVTQTPRYLIKTRGQQVTLSCSPISGHRSVSWYQQTPGQGLQFLFEYFSETQRNKGNFPGRFSGRQFSNSRSEMNVSTLELGDSALYLCASMGEGLYYNEQFFGPGTRLTVL.

The rearrangement uses TRBV10-3 and TRBJ1-1; 7 bases line up with TRBD1. CDR3 length equals 12 residues. Germline V gene lookup returns CDR1 ENHRY and CDR2 SYGVKD. Unmatched junction bases numbered 3, after V lost 7 bases and J lost 4 bases. The CDR3 sequence: CAIKTGSTEAFF. CDR3 nucleotide sequence: TGTGCCATCAAGACAGGGTCCACTGAAGCTTTCTTT.

The gene calls are TRBV11-2 and TRBJ1-1; D is ambiguous. CDR1 and CDR2 from the germline V gene are SGHAT and FQNNGV. The germline V and J ends were trimmed by 1 base and 6 bases, with 6 bases remaining between them. This CDR3 contains 12 residues. The CDR3 reads CASSLVGAEAFF. DNA for the CDR3: TGTGCCAGCAGCTTAGTGGGAGCTGAAGCTTTCTTT.

The sample holds a few counts of this clone. The chain carries TRBV27 and TRBJ2-7; the D gene is possibly TRBD1 (6 bases). The CDR3 extends over 16 amino acids. The V and J ends lost 7 bases and 6 bases respectively, with 25 bases between them. CDR1 MNHEY and CDR2 SMNVEV come from the germline V gene (reference sequence). The CDR3 DNA follows: TGTGCCAGCACCCCCCGTTCGTTGGGGGCCTATCGCGAGCAGTACTTC. Translating gives CASTPRSLGAYREQYF.

This rearrangement joins TRBV4-2 to TRBJ2-7; 8 bases agree with TRBD2. Trimming took 4 bases from V and 2 from J; bases not matched to a gene: 4. The CDR3 has 14 residues. Per germline, CDR1 LGHNA and CDR2 YNFKEQ. The CDR3 sequence: CASSPGGRTYEQYF. As DNA, the CDR3 is TGTGCCAGCAGCCCTGGCGGGAGGACCTACGAGCAGTACTTC.

The count of this clone is one. CDR3 coding DNA: TGCGCCAGCAGCTTGACAGGGAACACTGAAGCTTTCTTT. Protein product: CASSLTGNTEAFF. The J gene is TRBJ1-1, the V gene TRBV5-1, with D possibly being TRBD1 (5 bases). Germline V CDR1 and CDR2: SGHRS, YFSETQ. Trimming removed 1 base from V and 1 base from J, with 5 bases in between. This CDR3 has 13 amino acids.